This T cell receptor (beta chain) was obtained from a study of T-cell memory formation after mild COVID-19. Overall study: TCR clusters mostly belonged to single donors.

The 5'RACE method, run with constant-segment primers, produced TCR alpha and TCR beta cDNA libraries (carrying sample barcodes and UMIs). TCRdb itself ran the 5' RACE reads through MiXCR, one entry per CDR3 protein. This sample has approximately 560,000 distinct CDR3 sequences, with around 16% found just once. Between the trimmed V and J ends, which lost 7 bases and 1 base, there was a span of 12 bases. The V gene's germline CDR1 is KGHDR and CDR2 SFDVKD. The CDR3 length is 14 residues. This clonotype has more than one count but fewer than ten. The antigen remains unidentified. Regarding the study as a whole: Among clones contracting day 15 to 85, CD4/CD8 was balanced, whereas later expanders leaned CD4+. Those CD4+ clones that contracted were mainly in CM and EM (CD8+ ones in EMRA).

Material: PBMCs or a T cell subset sorted from them (not recorded which). The TCR originated in an adult woman who had mild COVID-19 (a few samples of this study predate the infection). Cell type and time point are not known. The rearrangement joins TRBV24-1 to TRBJ2-5; possibly TRBD1 or TRBD2 for D (5 bases each). CDR3 sequence: CATSNRDPQETQYF. CDR3 DNA sequence: TGTGCCACCAGCAACCGGGACCCCCAAGAGACCCAGTACTTC.